The 32 T cell receptor beta chains below all came from one sample that was sequenced in a study of Tregs in tolerant kidney transplant recipients. Data came from immunoSEQ multiplex PCR; TCRdb stores just in-frame clones and leaves some out. Here the sample spans more than 60,000 clones, approximately 88% being singletons. Sequences were derived from CD4+ T cells from blood, sampled before the transplant. These receptors all stem from a human donor who received a combined kidney and bone marrow transplant.

This clone was seen only once. J is TRBJ1-1 and V is TRBV19, with 11 bases aligning to TRBD1. This CDR3 comprises 14 residues. Unmatched junction bases numbered 5, after V lost 6 bases and J lost 5 bases. Germline V gives CDR1 LNHDA, CDR2 SQIVND (reference sequence). The CDR3 nucleotides are TGTGCCAGTAGGGACAGGGGGCGGGTTACTGAAGCTTTCTTT. This sequence encodes CASRDRGRVTEAFF.

V usage is TRBV15 and J usage is TRBJ2-1; D remains unclear. Germline CDR1 LNHNV, CDR2 YYDKDF (reference sequence). The V gene lost 0 bases and the J gene lost 8 bases, with 23 bases spanning the gap. The CDR3 contains 18 residues. CDR3 sequence reads: CATSRDQERIDSADEQFF. CDR3 sequence (DNA): TGTGCCACCAGCAGAGATCAAGAGAGGATAGATTCGGCTGATGAGCAGTTCTTC.

The chain joins TRBV7-6 to TRBJ2-1; tentatively, D is TRBD1 (7 bases). CDR3 length equals 16 residues. Looked up from germline, CDR1 is SGHVS and CDR2 is FNYEAQ. Trimming removed 2 bases from V and 9 bases from J, with 20 bases in between. The CDR3 loop reads CASSLRMAGGSPEQFF. Here the CDR3 DNA reads TGTGCCAGCAGCTTAAGAATGGCAGGGGGGTCTCCTGAGCAGTTCTTC.

This chain joins TRBV9 and TRBJ2-3, with 11 bases fitting TRBD2. This CDR3 region has 18 residues. Germline V CDR1 and CDR2: SGDLS, YYNGEE. J lost 4 bases, V lost 0 bases, and 10 bases had no gene match. The CDR3 loop reads CASSVEAYGSGRADTQYF. The CDR3, as DNA: TGTGCCAGCAGCGTAGAGGCCTACGGTAGCGGGAGGGCAGATACGCAGTATTTT.

The chain couples TRBV14 to TRBJ2-2, with TRBD1 identical over 8 bases. Germline assignment: CDR1 SGHDN and CDR2 FVKESK. V dropped 5 bases and J dropped 7; count of bases not matched to a gene: 9. The CDR3 sequence is 15 residues long. This CDR3 reads CASSYQGQGRGELFF. The DNA of the CDR3 is TGTGCCAGCAGCTACCAAGGACAGGGACGCGGGGAGCTGTTTTTT.

The CDR3 nucleotides are TGTGCCAGCAGTTACAGGGCGGCCGGGGAGCTGTTTTTT. Translated, it gives CASSYRAAGELFF. The rearrangement uses TRBV2 and TRBJ2-2; tentative D call: TRBD1 (6 bases). The CDR3 sequence is 13 residues long. Trimming stripped 5 bases from V and 6 bases from J, with 10 bases between. Germline CDR1 and CDR2: SNHLY and FYNNEI.

V usage is TRBV11-2 and J usage is TRBJ2-7; no definite D call. Germline V gene sequence: CDR1 SGHAT, CDR2 FQNNGV. Trimming removed 2 bases at V and 2 bases at J, with 10 bases between. The CDR3 has 14 residues. The CDR3 coding sequence is TGTGCCAGCAGCTTAAACGGCGGTCCCTACGAGCAGTACTTC. Its translation is CASSLNGGPYEQYF.

The chain is built from TRBV11-2 and TRBJ2-3, with 14 bases matching TRBD2. The CDR3 is 18 amino acids. Germline assignment: CDR1 SGHAT and CDR2 FQNNGV. V lost 4 bases to trimming and J lost 1 base; unmatched junction nucleotides: 7. CDR3 protein: CASSSGTSGSGGTDTQYF. Written as DNA, the CDR3 is TGTGCCAGCAGCTCCGGGACTAGCGGGAGCGGGGGCACAGATACGCAGTATTTT.

The chain has TRBV7-3 and TRBJ2-2; maybe TRBD1 (5 bases). Germline V gene lookup returns CDR1 SGHTA and CDR2 FQGTGA. Trimming stripped 2 bases from V and 1 base from J, with 11 bases between. The CDR3 extends over 16 amino acids. CDR3 DNA: TGTGCCAGCAGCTTACAAGGGGTGGAGAACACCGGGGAGCTGTTTTTT. Translating it yields CASSLQGVENTGELFF.

This clone occurred once. This chain links TRBV4-2 with TRBJ1-4; 7 positions agree with TRBD1. V lost 0 bases, J lost 6 bases, and 7 bases stayed unmatched. CDR3 size: 16 residues. Germline V CDR1 and CDR2: LGHNA, YNFKEQ. CDR3 region: CASSQDVRGLDEKLFF. CDR3 sequence (DNA): TGTGCCAGCAGCCAAGATGTTAGGGGGCTTGATGAAAAACTGTTTTTT.

In its sample, this clone was seen a few times. The chain uses TRBV28 and TRBJ2-7; 7 bases are shared with TRBD2. CDR1 is MDHEN and CDR2 is SYDVKM in the germline V gene. CDR3 length equals 14 residues. The V gene end was trimmed by 6 bases and the J gene end by 0 bases; junction bases not matched to a gene: 5. CDR3 region: CASRLAGSSYEQYF. The CDR3 DNA reads as TGTGCCAGCAGATTAGCGGGCTCCTCCTACGAGCAGTACTTC.

The chain links TRBV29-1 to TRBJ2-7; TRBD1 aligns across 8 bases. V dropped 0 bases and J dropped 4; count of bases not matched to a gene: 5. Germline CDR1 SQVTM, CDR2 ANQGSEA. This CDR3 contains 14 residues. Here the CDR3 reads CSVEDRDRYYEQYF. The CDR3 DNA sequence: TGCAGCGTTGAAGACCGGGACAGGTATTACGAGCAGTACTTC.

The rearrangement joins TRBV28 to TRBJ2-4; maybe TRBD1 (6 bases). Trimming removed 4 bases at V and 0 bases at J, with 19 bases between. Germline CDR1 MDHEN, CDR2 SYDVKM. CDR3 length: 18 amino acids. The CDR3 here is CASSSTPGAPLAKNIQYF. In nucleotides, the CDR3 is TGTGCCAGCAGTTCCACCCCAGGGGCTCCCCTAGCCAAAAACATTCAGTACTTC.

This chain links TRBV18 with TRBJ1-5, with 8 nucleotides matching TRBD1. The CDR3 totals 14 residues. With V trimmed by 4 bases and J by 2 bases, 1 base remained unmatched. CDR1 is KGHSH, CDR2 LQKENI, per germline. Here the CDR3 DNA reads TGTGCCAGCTCACTACAGGGGGGCAATCAGCCCCAGCATTTT. Protein sequence: CASSLQGGNQPQHF.

The genes are TRBV27 and TRBJ1-2; tentative D call: TRBD1 (6 bases). This CDR3 contains 13 residues. CDR1 MNHEY and CDR2 SMNVEV come from the germline V gene (reference sequence). Trimming shortened V by 1 base and J by 6 bases, and 9 bases separated the two germline ends. The CDR3 nucleotides are TGTGCCAGCAGTTTATTGGCAGGGGATGGCTACACCTTC. Its protein product is CASSLLAGDGYTF.

Worth noting for this clone: This specimen includes other DNA sequences encoding the same CDR3. The chain joins TRBV7-3 to TRBJ1-1; 9 bases are a match to TRBD1. V shed 5 bases and J 2 bases; nucleotides not matched to a gene: 3. Germline lookup yields CDR1 SGHTA and CDR2 FQGTGA. The CDR3 covers 14 residues. CDR3 residues: CASSPGQGNTEAFF. The CDR3 nucleotides are TGTGCCAGCAGCCCGGGACAGGGAAACACTGAAGCTTTCTTT.

This chain joins TRBV20-1 and TRBJ2-1; D possibly corresponds to TRBD1 (6 bases). This CDR3 spans 11 amino acids. V lost 5 bases, J lost 7 bases, and 9 bases lay in between. Per germline, CDR1 DFQATT and CDR2 SNEGSKA (reference sequence). The CDR3 nucleotides are TGCAGTGCTGGGGGCCCGAATGAGCAGTTCTTC. Translated: CSAGGPNEQFF.

This rearrangement joins TRBV7-2 to TRBJ2-7; 10 bases fit TRBD2. CDR3 length: 15 residues. Trimming took 2 bases from V and 4 from J; bases not matched to a gene: 5. Per the germline V gene, CDR1 is SGHTA and CDR2 is FQGNSA. In DNA form, the CDR3 reads TGTGCCAGCAGCTTAAAAGCGGGAGGGATTTACGAGCAGTACTTC. Its protein product is CASSLKAGGIYEQYF.

The V call is TRBV27, the J call TRBJ2-7, with D perhaps TRBD1 (5 bases). The germline V and J ends were trimmed by 2 bases and 5 bases, with 13 bases remaining between them. The CDR3 is made up of 14 amino acids. Germline CDR1 MNHEY, CDR2 SMNVEV (reference sequence). CDR3 sequence (DNA): TGTGCCAGCAGTTTACGACAGTTCGGTCACGAGCAGTACTTC. Protein: CASSLRQFGHEQYF.

The chain couples TRBV6-4 to TRBJ2-1, with a possible D match to TRBD2 (6 bases). Germline V gene lookup returns CDR1 MRHNA and CDR2 SNTAGT. The CDR3 sequence is 16 residues long. The ends were cut back, 0 bases at V and 2 bases at J, with 11 bases in the middle. CDR3 sequence: CASSDSGGNPYNEQFF. CDR3 nucleotide sequence: TGTGCCAGCAGTGACTCAGGCGGGAATCCCTACAATGAGCAGTTCTTC.

This sequence joins TRBV2 and TRBJ2-5, with 13 positions matching TRBD2. The junction had 9 bases not matched to a gene; V was cut back by 6 bases and J by 5 bases. The CDR3 is made up of 16 amino acids. CDR1 is SNHLY and CDR2 is FYNNEI in the germline V gene. This CDR3 reads CASRGRTSGSGETQYF. The CDR3 DNA reads TGTGCCAGCAGGGGACGGACTAGCGGGAGCGGGGAGACCCAGTACTTC. Full variable domain (missing parts from reference TRBV2 and TRBJ2-5): EPEVTQTPSHQVTQMGQEVILRCVPISNHLYFYWYRQILGQKVEFLVSFYNNEISEKSEIFDDQFSVERPDGSNFTLKIRSTKLEDSAMYFCASRGRTSGSGETQYFGPGTRLLVL.

V usage is TRBV7-2 and J usage is TRBJ2-7, with D possibly TRBD2 on 5 matching bases. CDR3 length: 14 amino acids. The germline V and J ends were trimmed by 6 bases and 1 base, with 13 bases remaining between them. From germline, CDR1 is SGHTA and CDR2 FQGNSA. CDR3 sequence (DNA): TGTGCCAGCAGACCGGGGTGGTCATCCTACGAGCAGTACTTC. Its translation is CASRPGWSSYEQYF.

V is TRBV29-1 and J is TRBJ2-3; 15 bases map to TRBD2. Germline lookup yields CDR1 SQVTM and CDR2 ANQGSEA. This CDR3 comprises 19 residues. Trimming removed 7 bases from V and 2 bases from J; junction bases left unmatched: 16. CDR3 sequence: CSAEPGLAGGPSFTDTQYF. CDR3 DNA: TGCAGCGCAGAACCGGGACTAGCGGGAGGCCCGTCCTTCACAGATACGCAGTATTTT.

The V and J genes are TRBV18 and TRBJ2-5; D call uncertain. Germline-derived CDR1 and CDR2 are KGHSH and LQKENI. The CDR3 is made up of 13 amino acids. The V end lost 0 bases, the J end lost 4 bases, and 6 bases lay between the germline ends. The CDR3 coding sequence is TGTGCCAGCTCACCACCGGTGCGAGAGACCCAGTACTTC. Its protein product is CASSPPVRETQYF.

The chain employs TRBV6-5 and TRBJ2-3; 8 bases line up with TRBD2. Germline V gives CDR1 MNHEY, CDR2 SVGAGI. J was trimmed by 2 bases and V by 6 bases; bases with no gene match: 4. The CDR3 covers 14 residues. CDR3 DNA: TGTGCCAGCAGACGGGAGGGAACCACAGATACGCAGTATTTT. It yields the protein CASRREGTTDTQYF.

This clone was observed once. V and J are TRBV5-6 and TRBJ2-1; tentative D call: TRBD2 (6 bases). The CDR3 is made up of 13 amino acids. The germline V gene encodes CDR1 SGHDT and CDR2 YYEEEE. Trimming pared 0 bases from V and 11 bases from J, leaving 12 bases between. This CDR3 is CASSLVDSGQQFF. As DNA, the CDR3 is TGTGCCAGCAGCTTGGTGGATAGCGGTCAGCAGTTCTTC.

The chain combines TRBV28 with TRBJ2-4; 7 bases are shared with TRBD2. The germline gives CDR1 MDHEN, CDR2 SYDVKM. The length of the CDR3 is 18 residues. Unmatched junction bases numbered 20, after V lost 7 bases and J lost 5 bases. CDR3 residues: CASTSLRGRTIRENIQYF. The CDR3, as DNA: TGTGCCAGCACTTCGTTGCGGGGGAGGACTATTAGGGAAAACATTCAGTACTTC.

This rearrangement joins TRBV7-2 to TRBJ2-7; TRBD1 aligns across 9 bases. The CDR3 loop spans 15 amino acids. Looked up from germline, CDR1 is SGHTA and CDR2 is FQGNSA. V shed 6 bases, J shed 0 bases, and the junction held 6 bases outside the gene matches. The CDR3 sequence: CASRPGQGLSYEQYF. Written as DNA, the CDR3 is TGTGCCAGCAGACCCGGACAGGGGCTCTCCTACGAGCAGTACTTC. The full variable domain, its missing parts supplied by reference TRBV7-2 and TRBJ2-7, is GAGVSQSPSNKVTEKGKDVELRCDPISGHTALYWYRQSLGQGLEFLIYFQGNSAPDKSGLPSDRFSAERTGGSVSTLTIQRTQQEDSAVYLCASRPGQGLSYEQYFGPGTRLTVT.

The chain has TRBV5-1 and TRBJ2-1; perhaps TRBD2 as D (6 bases). The CDR3 contains 15 residues. Trimming pared 0 bases from V and 7 bases from J, leaving 14 bases between. CDR1 and CDR2 (germline): SGHRS, YFSETQ. CDR3 sequence: CASSLGPGGGNEQFF. CDR3 sequence (DNA): TGCGCCAGCAGCTTGGGTCCTGGAGGAGGGAATGAGCAGTTCTTC. Using reference TRBV5-1 and TRBJ2-1 for the parts outside the CDR3, the full variable domain is KAGVTQTPRYLIKTRGQQVTLSCSPISGHRSVSWYQQTPGQGLQFLFEYFSETQRNKGNFPGRFSGRQFSNSRSEMNVSTLELGDSALYLCASSLGPGGGNEQFFGPGTRLTVL.

V is TRBV18 and J is TRBJ1-1, with 11 bases fitting TRBD1. Germline CDR1 KGHSH, CDR2 LQKENI. The ends lost 3 bases at V and 4 bases at J; junction bases unmatched: 4. This CDR3 spans 15 amino acids. In nucleotides, the CDR3 is TGTGCCAGCTCACCTCCCGGGACAGGGGGCACTGAAGCTTTCTTT. Translated, it gives CASSPPGTGGTEAFF.

This clone was counted only a few times. The chain is built from TRBV28 and TRBJ1-2, with D possibly being TRBD1 (5 bases). The V gene's germline CDR1 is MDHEN and CDR2 SYDVKM. The CDR3 spans 14 residues. V was trimmed by 0 bases and J by 4 bases, leaving 9 bases between them. The CDR3, as DNA: TGTGCCAGCAGTTTATGGCAGGGCTCCTATGGCTACACCTTC. Translated: CASSLWQGSYGYTF.

In the case of this clone: One end of the junction varies from germline; a read error may be responsible. V gene TRBV29-1 combines with J gene TRBJ2-1; perhaps TRBD1 as D (5 bases). This CDR3 spans 14 amino acids. Germline CDR1 and CDR2: SQVTM and ANQGSEA. CDR3 in DNA: TGCAGCGTTGAACAGGACAAGCGTTACAATGGGCAGTTCTTC. This gives the protein CSVEQDKRYNGQFF.